This TCR beta chain was obtained from a study of CD8 T cells in ankylosing spondylitis. Quantitative 5'-RACE was performed with molecular barcodes, and it yielded the TCR beta libraries. TCRdb processed the 5' RACE reads anew with MiXCR; each CDR3 protein has one entry. The sample includes about 700,000 distinct CDR3 sequences, around 20% of them seen just once. Findings and limits, study-wide: Blood from ankylosing spondylitis patients appeared to carry a characteristic eight-variant TCR beta motif.

Trimming took 2 bases from V and 3 from J, leaving 12 bases between them. Germline V gives CDR1 SGDLS, CDR2 YYNGEE. The CDR3 contains 14 residues. This clonotype came up a few times. The antigen remains unidentified. The receptor's source is a male donor with ankylosing spondylitis. The specimen was blood, either unsorted or a sorted T cell fraction (not recorded which). This chain connects TRBV9 to TRBJ2-7, with D maybe TRBD1 (6 bases). The CDR3 DNA is TGTGCCAGCAGCGTCGGGACAACTAACTACGAGCAGTACTTC. Translated, it gives CASSVGTTNYEQYF.